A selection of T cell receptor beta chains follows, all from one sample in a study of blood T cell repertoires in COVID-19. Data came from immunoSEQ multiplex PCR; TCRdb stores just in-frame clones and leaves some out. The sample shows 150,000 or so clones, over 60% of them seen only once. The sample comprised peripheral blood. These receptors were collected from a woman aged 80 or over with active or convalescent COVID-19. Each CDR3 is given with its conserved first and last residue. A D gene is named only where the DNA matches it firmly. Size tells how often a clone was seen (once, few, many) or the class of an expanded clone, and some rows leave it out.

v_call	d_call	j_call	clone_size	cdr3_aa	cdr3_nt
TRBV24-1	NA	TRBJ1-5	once	CATSGRDQGNQPQHF	TGTGCCACCAGTGGGCGGGACCAAGGCAATCAGCCCCAGCATTTT
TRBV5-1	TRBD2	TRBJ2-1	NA	CASSYRLAGGNNEQFF	TGCGCCAGCAGCTACAGACTAGCGGGGGGAAACAATGAGCAGTTCTTC
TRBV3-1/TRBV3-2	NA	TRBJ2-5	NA	CASSQDPEYQETQYF	TGTGCCAGCAGCCAAGACCCCGAGTACCAAGAGACCCAGTACTTC
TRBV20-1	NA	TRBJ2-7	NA	CSASPGPEQYF	TGCAGTGCTAGTCCCGGTCCGGAGCAGTACTTC
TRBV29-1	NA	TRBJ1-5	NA	CSVVARDTRYSNQPQHF	TGCAGCGTTGTTGCCCGGGATACAAGATATAGCAATCAGCCCCAGCATTTT
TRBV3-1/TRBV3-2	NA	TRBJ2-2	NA	CASSQDAGFGELFF	TGTGCCAGCAGCCAAGACGCAGGTTTCGGGGAGCTGTTTTTT
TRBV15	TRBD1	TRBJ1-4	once	CATSRGGQGVEKLFF	TGTGCCACCAGCAGAGGGGGACAGGGAGTTGAAAAACTGTTTTTT
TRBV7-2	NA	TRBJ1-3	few	CASSLKSGSGGNTIYF	TGTGCCAGCAGCTTAAAATCTGGCTCTGGTGGAAACACCATATATTTT
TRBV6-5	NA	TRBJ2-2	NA	CASSYYRDTGELFF	TGTGCCAGCAGTTACTACAGGGACACCGGGGAGCTGTTTTTT
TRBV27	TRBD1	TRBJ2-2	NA	CASRPGTGYTGELFF	TGTGCCAGCAGACCCGGGACAGGGTACACCGGGGAGCTGTTTTTT
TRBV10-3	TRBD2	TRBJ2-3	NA	CAIRAGTSASDTQYF	TGTGCCATCAGGGCCGGGACTAGCGCCTCAGATACGCAGTATTTT
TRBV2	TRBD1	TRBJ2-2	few	CASRGQMANTGELFF	TGTGCCAGCAGGGGACAGATGGCGAACACCGGGGAGCTGTTTTTT
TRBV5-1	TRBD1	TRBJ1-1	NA	CASSTDLVGTGILNTEAFF	TGCGCCAGCAGCACGGATCTAGTCGGGACAGGGATATTGAACACTGAAGCTTTCTTT
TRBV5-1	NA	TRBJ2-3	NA	CASSSRSATDTQYF	TGCGCCAGCAGCTCTCGCAGCGCCACAGATACGCAGTATTTT
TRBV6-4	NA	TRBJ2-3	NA	CASSDSRGGTDTQYF	TGTGCCAGCAGTGACTCCCGGGGAGGCACAGATACGCAGTATTTT
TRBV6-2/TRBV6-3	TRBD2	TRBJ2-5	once	CASSQGLSGGARQETQYF	TGTGCCAGCAGCCAAGGTTTAAGCGGGGGGGCCCGCCAAGAGACCCAGTACTTC
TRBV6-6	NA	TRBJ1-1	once	CASSLIRTEAFF	TGTGCCAGCAGCCTAATAAGAACGGAAGCTTTCTTT
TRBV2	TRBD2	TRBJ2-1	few	CASSALQRGGGEQFF	TGTGCCAGCAGTGCCCTACAGCGGGGCGGTGGTGAGCAGTTCTTC
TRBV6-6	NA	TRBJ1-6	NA	CASSSRTANNSPLHF	TGTGCCAGCAGTTCAAGGACAGCTAATAATTCACCCCTCCACTTT
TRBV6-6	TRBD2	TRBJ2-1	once	CASSYGGTSGDNEQFF	TGTGCCAGCAGTTACGGAGGGACTAGCGGGGACAATGAGCAGTTCTTC
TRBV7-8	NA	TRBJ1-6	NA	CATRGTINSPLHF	TGTGCCACCCGGGGGACGATTAATTCACCCCTCCACTTT
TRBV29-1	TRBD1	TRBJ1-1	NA	CSVVQGAGYTEAFF	TGCAGCGTTGTGCAGGGGGCGGGTTACACTGAAGCTTTCTTT
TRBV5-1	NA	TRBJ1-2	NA	CASSLSNYGYTF	TGCGCCAGCAGCTTGTCAAACTATGGCTACACCTTC
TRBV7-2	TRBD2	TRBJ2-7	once	CASSLSSGGTYEQYF	TGTGCCAGCAGTTTGTCGTCGGGGGGTACCTACGAGCAGTACTTC
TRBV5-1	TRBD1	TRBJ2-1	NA	CASSSRDRAGAEQFF	TGCGCCAGCAGCTCCCGGGACAGGGCAGGGGCTGAGCAGTTCTTC
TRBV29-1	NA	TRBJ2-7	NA	CSVHGTLNEQYF	TGCAGCGTCCACGGGACACTAAACGAGCAGTACTTC
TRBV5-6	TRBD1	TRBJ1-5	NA	CASSQGQGFQPQHF	TGTGCCAGCAGCCAGGGACAGGGGTTTCAGCCCCAGCATTTT
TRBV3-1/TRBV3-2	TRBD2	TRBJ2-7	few	CASSQVNRAGSSYEQYF	TGTGCCAGCAGCCAAGTTAATCGAGCGGGAAGCTCCTACGAGCAGTACTTC
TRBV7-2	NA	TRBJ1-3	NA	CASSLEAGAWGNTIYF	TGTGCCAGCAGCTTAGAGGCGGGGGCCTGGGGAAACACCATATATTTT
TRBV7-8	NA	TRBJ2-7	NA	CASSLLGRSYEQYF	TGTGCCAGCAGCTTGTTAGGGAGATCCTACGAGCAGTACTTC
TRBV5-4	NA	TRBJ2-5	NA	CASSREGRETQYF	TGTGCCAGCAGCCGAGAAGGGAGAGAGACCCAGTACTTC
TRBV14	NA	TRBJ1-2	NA	CASSSNRTPYGYTF	TGTGCCAGCAGCTCAAACAGGACACCCTATGGCTACACCTTC
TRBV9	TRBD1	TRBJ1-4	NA	CASSTGTGNEKLFF	TGTGCCAGCAGCACCGGGACAGGGAATGAAAAACTGTTTTTT
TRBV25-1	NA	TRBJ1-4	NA	CASSEGRRATNEKLFF	TGTGCCAGCAGTGAAGGGCGCAGAGCAACTAATGAAAAACTGTTTTTT
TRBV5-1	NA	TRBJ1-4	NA	CASSLGAGTNEKLFF	TGCGCCAGCAGCTTGGGAGCGGGGACAAATGAAAAACTGTTTTTT
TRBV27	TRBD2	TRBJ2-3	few	CASRFTSGGFDTQYF	TGTGCCAGCAGATTTACTAGCGGGGGGTTCGATACGCAGTATTTT
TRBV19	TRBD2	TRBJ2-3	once	CASRGLAGAFTDTQYF	TGTGCCAGTAGAGGACTAGCGGGGGCGTTCACAGATACGCAGTATTTT
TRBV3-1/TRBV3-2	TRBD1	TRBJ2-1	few	CASRPGTGSYNEQFF	TGTGCCAGCAGACCCGGGACAGGCTCCTACAATGAGCAGTTCTTC
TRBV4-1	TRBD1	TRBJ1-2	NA	CASSPDRWGTMGYTF	TGCGCCAGCAGCCCGGACAGGTGGGGGACCATGGGCTACACCTTC
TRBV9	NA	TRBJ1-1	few	CASSVVQGAEAFF	TGTGCCAGCAGCGTAGTCCAGGGCGCTGAAGCTTTCTTT
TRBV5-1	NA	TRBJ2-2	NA	CASSLLATNTGELFF	TGCGCCAGCAGCTTGTTAGCGACTAACACCGGGGAGCTGTTTTTT
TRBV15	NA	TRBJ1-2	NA	CATSRGDSAYGYTF	TGTGCCACCAGCAGAGGAGACAGCGCCTATGGCTACACCTTC
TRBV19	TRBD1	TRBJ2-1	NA	CASSAGTGLNNEQFF	TGTGCCAGTAGTGCGGGGACAGGGTTGAACAATGAGCAGTTCTTC
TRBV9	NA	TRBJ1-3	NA	CASSVGGQSGNTIYF	TGTGCCAGCAGCGTAGGTGGACAGTCCGGAAACACCATATATTTT
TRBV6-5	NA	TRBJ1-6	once	CASRQQGWNSPLHF	TGTGCCAGCAGACAACAGGGTTGGAATTCACCCCTCCACTTT
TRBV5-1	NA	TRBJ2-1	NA	CASSGGPSAAGYNEQFF	TGCGCCAGCAGCGGCGGACCTAGCGCCGCCGGATACAATGAGCAGTTCTTC
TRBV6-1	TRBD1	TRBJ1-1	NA	CASSANRGRGNTEAFF	TGTGCCAGCAGTGCTAACAGGGGGCGGGGGAACACTGAAGCTTTCTTT
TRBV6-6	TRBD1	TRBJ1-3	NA	CASSQGGPSRGNTIYF	TGTGCCAGCAGCCAGGGGGGCCCCTCTAGGGGAAACACCATATATTTT
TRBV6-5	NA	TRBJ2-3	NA	CASSPFGGRDTQYF	TGTGCCAGCAGCCCCTTCGGTGGGAGAGATACGCAGTATTTT
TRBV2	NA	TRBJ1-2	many	CARRLLDSNYGYTF	TGTGCCAGAAGATTGCTGGACAGTAACTATGGCTACACCTTC
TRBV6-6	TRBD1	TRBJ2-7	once	CASTETGKNYEQYF	TGTGCCAGCACAGAGACAGGGAAGAACTACGAGCAGTACTTC
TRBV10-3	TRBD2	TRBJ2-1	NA	CAISGGTTGYNEQFF	TGTGCCATCAGTGGGGGGACTACGGGCTACAATGAGCAGTTCTTC
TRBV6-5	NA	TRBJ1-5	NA	CASSYSLVGNQPQHF	TGTGCCAGCAGTTACTCGTTGGTAGGCAATCAGCCCCAGCATTTT